The clone carrying this T cell receptor beta chain was seen repeatedly, ten times or more. These data come from a study of response to subunit inactivated influenza vaccine. TCRdb analysed the RT-PCR reads with MiXCR anew, one entry per CDR3 protein. The sample holds 500,000 to 600,000 distinct CDR3 sequences, 11% to 15% seen once. This receptor was obtained from a man over 45 who received an inactivated influenza vaccine. The sample consisted of PBMCs from blood, taken roughly 12 days after vaccination.

The CDR3 DNA reads as TGTGCCAGCAGCGCAAGGACAGATTCACCCCTCCACTTT. As protein: CASSARTDSPLHF. The chain has TRBV11-2 and TRBJ1-6; weak D call: TRBD1 (6 bases). V was trimmed by 5 bases and J by 8 bases, leaving 10 bases between them. Germline CDR1 and CDR2: SGHAT and FQNNGV. The CDR3 runs to 13 residues.